This T cell receptor (beta chain) was retrieved from a study of cytomegalovirus exposure and HLA in healthy donors. V gave up 3 bases and J gave up 1 base, with 17 bases separating them. Per the germline V gene, CDR1 is SGHTA and CDR2 is FQGNSA. CDR3 length equals 17 residues. The PCR was carried out with 60 Vbeta primers and 13 Jbeta primers. Measured with immunoSEQ multiplex PCR; TCRdb has only the in-frame clones, and not every one. The repertoire holds 190,000 or so clones, with 75% to 90% as singletons. Input material: PBMCs. This TCR was recovered from a man aged 45-65 years in good health and CMV-seronegative. The chain links TRBV7-2 to TRBJ2-3; D might be TRBD2 (6 bases). CDR3 nucleotides: TGTGCCAGCAGCTTCCAAGGCATGCGGGGCGGCACAGATACGCAGTATTTT. Translated, it gives CASSFQGMRGGTDTQYF. Variable domain in full (rest from reference TRBV7-2 and TRBJ2-3): GAGVSQSPSNKVTEKGKDVELRCDPISGHTALYWYRQSLGQGLEFLIYFQGNSAPDKSGLPSDRFSAERTGGSVSTLTIQRTQQEDSAVYLCASSFQGMRGGTDTQYFGPGTRLTVL.